This T cell receptor beta chain was captured by sequencing in a study of human T cells and chemical hapten exposure. Study information: Investigators sensitized 2 cm by 2 cm of upper inner arm skin with 2% DPC. Each patch test put 0.01% DPC on the upper back, and results were read at 6 days.

Time point meaning: pre-sensitization, week 0. Treatment described: therapeutic diphenylcyclopropenone sensitization with weekly scalp DPC. This clonotype was observed at least ten times. The antigen is not known. Each CDR3 protein is one row after TCRdb ran MiXCR on the RACE reads. The table lists about 120,000 distinct CDR3 sequences, roughly 13% of them singletons, with 2.8% in the top ten. The length of the CDR3 is 18 residues. Germline values: CDR1 KGHDR, CDR2 SFDVKD. The J segment lost 0 bases and the V segment lost 5 bases, leaving 7 bases of the junction unmatched. Study conclusions and caveats: Compared with pre-sensitization or healthy control sets, expanded TCRs clustered more. No shift was seen in TCRs above 1 in 1000 frequency with DPC sensitization.

The receptor was isolated from a young woman with alopecia areata. Some clones in this sample may be carry-over from other donors' samples. Sequencing used whole blood, obtained in connection with sensitization to the hapten diphenylcyclopropenone (DPC). The rearrangement joins TRBV24-1 to TRBJ2-1; the match to TRBD2 covers 12 bases. DNA for the CDR3: TGTGCCACCAGTGCCGGGACTAGCGGGTGGAGCTCCTACAATGAGCAGTTCTTC. Translating gives CATSAGTSGWSSYNEQFF.